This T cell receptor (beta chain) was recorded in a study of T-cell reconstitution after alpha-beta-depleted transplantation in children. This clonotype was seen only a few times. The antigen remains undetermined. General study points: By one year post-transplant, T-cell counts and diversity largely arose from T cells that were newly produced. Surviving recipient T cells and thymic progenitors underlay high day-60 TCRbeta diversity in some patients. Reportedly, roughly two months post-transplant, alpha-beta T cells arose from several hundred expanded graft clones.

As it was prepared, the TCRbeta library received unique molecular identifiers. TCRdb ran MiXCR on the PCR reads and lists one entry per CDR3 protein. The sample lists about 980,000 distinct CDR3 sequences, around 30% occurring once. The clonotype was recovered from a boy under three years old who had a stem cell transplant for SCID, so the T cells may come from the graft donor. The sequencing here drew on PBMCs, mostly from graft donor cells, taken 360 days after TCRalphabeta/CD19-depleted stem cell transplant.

The CDR3 region is CAHQGGKGNYGYTF. The CDR3 DNA reads as TGTGCCCACCAAGGGGGCAAGGGTAACTATGGCTACACCTTC. The chain uses TRBV28 and TRBJ1-2; TRBD1 agrees at 7 bases. The CDR3 is 14 amino acids. The germline CDR1 and CDR2 sequences are MDHEN and SYDVKM. The J segment lost 1 base and the V segment lost 11 bases, leaving 10 bases of the junction unmatched.